The text below deals with one T cell receptor beta chain. This entry belongs to a study of beta chain features in type 1 diabetes. V lost 4 bases and J lost 0, with 13 bases in between. Germline CDR1 SGDLS, CDR2 YYNGEE. The CDR3 totals 15 residues. Sequenced material consisted of expressed TCRB transcripts (all of the isolated RNA was reverse transcribed). The method was immunoSEQ multiplex PCR; TCRdb's version includes in-frame clones alone and lacks a portion of them. Found here are hundreds of thousands of clones, about 10% of them singletons; the top ten hold around 0.015%. Isolation of CD4+ naive, central memory, regulatory and stem cell-like memory cells was achieved by sorting via CD45RO/CCR7/CD25/CD127/CD95/CD27.

This chain connects TRBV9 to TRBJ1-1; a weak D match, TRBD1 (6 bases). Sequenced: naive CD4+ T cells from blood. This sequence was found in a woman aged 25-40 years in good health. The CDR3 spells CASSPRGGMNTEAFF. CDR3 bases: TGTGCCAGCAGCCCGCGGGGGGGCATGAACACTGAAGCTTTCTTT.